One and the same sample provided the 24 T cell receptor beta chains below, sequenced in a study of shared clonotypes between healthy human individuals. Repertoires were generated with immunoSEQ multiplex PCR, while TCRdb's copy carries only in-frame clones and drops some. The table has about 2.3 million clones, over 85% seen once; the top ten hold around 0.4%. Input material: naive CD4+ T cells from PBMCs. Described subset: CD45RA+ positively selected. The receptors were gathered from a man between 18 and 29 years old in good health. Some clones in this sample may be carry-over from other donors' samples.

As concerns this clone: One end of the junction varies from germline; a read error may be responsible. The gene calls are TRBV5-1 and TRBJ2-1; D perhaps matches TRBD2 (6 bases). The CDR3 extends over 15 amino acids. CDR1 is SGHRS and CDR2 is YFSETQ in the germline V gene. DNA of the CDR3: TGCGCCAGCAGCACGGGACTGCTATCCTTCAATGAGCAGTTCTTC. Residues: CASSTGLLSFNEQFF.

V and J are TRBV5-4 and TRBJ2-1, with D hard to call. Germline CDR1 is SGHNT and CDR2 is YYREEE (reference sequence). V lost 1 base and J 9 bases, leaving 14 bases between the germline ends. This CDR3 is 14 amino acids long. CDR3 amino acids: CASSLLSIESEQFF. CDR3 nucleotides: TGTGCCAGCAGCTTGTTATCCATTGAATCTGAGCAGTTCTTC.

The chain joins TRBV7-9 to TRBJ1-2; D uncertain. The CDR3 extends over 13 amino acids. CDR1 SEHNR and CDR2 FQNEAQ come from the germline V gene (reference sequence). Deletions cut 1 base from V and 4 bases from J, with 7 bases between. The CDR3 loop reads CASSLVGGYGYTF. In DNA form, the CDR3 reads TGTGCCAGCAGCTTAGTGGGTGGCTATGGCTACACCTTC.

This rearrangement joins TRBV6-6 to TRBJ1-1; D is ambiguous. CDR1 is MNHNY and CDR2 is SVGAGI in the germline V gene (reference sequence). The CDR3 has 14 amino acids. Trimming left V 6 bases short and J 0 bases short, with 11 bases between. This chain's CDR3 is CASSHEYLNTEAFF. DNA for the CDR3: TGTGCCAGCAGCCATGAGTACTTGAACACTGAAGCTTTCTTT.

This rearrangement joins TRBV28 to TRBJ1-2, with D perhaps TRBD1 (6 bases). V was pared by 8 bases and J by 6 bases, with 16 bases between. The CDR3 spans 13 residues. CDR1 is MDHEN and CDR2 is SYDVKM in the germline V gene. CDR3 protein: CASFRDGGHGYTF. The CDR3 DNA sequence: TGTGCCAGCTTTAGAGATGGGGGGCATGGCTACACCTTC.

V and J are TRBV19 and TRBJ2-2; possible D gene TRBD1, 5 bases. V shed 3 bases and J shed 4 bases, with 9 bases lying between them. CDR3 length: 14 amino acids. Germline values: CDR1 LNHDA, CDR2 SQIVND (reference sequence). The CDR3 loop is CASSIRRVTGELFF. In DNA form, the CDR3 reads TGTGCCAGTAGTATTCGCAGGGTCACCGGGGAGCTGTTTTTT.

This clone was seen more than once but under ten times. This chain links TRBV28 with TRBJ1-5; D uncertain. The V end was cut by 7 bases, the J end by 0 bases, with 7 bases between. CDR1 and CDR2 (germline): MDHEN, SYDVKM. The CDR3 consists of 13 residues. The CDR3 nucleotides read TGTGCCAGCATATGGACTAGCAATCAGCCCCAGCATTTT. It encodes CASIWTSNQPQHF.

The V call is TRBV18, the J call TRBJ2-7, with TRBD1 matching over 11 bases. Germline trimming cut 0 bases from V and 4 bases from J; bases unmatched to any gene: 2. Looked up from germline, CDR1 is KGHSH and CDR2 is LQKENI. This CDR3 has 15 residues. The CDR3 region has the DNA TGTGCCAGCTCACCACCGGACAGGGGGCAATACGAGCAGTACTTC. Encoded protein: CASSPPDRGQYEQYF.

The chain links TRBV4-1 to TRBJ2-7, with TRBD1 matching over 8 bases. The CDR3 length is 14 residues. Germline lookup yields CDR1 MGHRA and CDR2 YSYEKL. The ends lost 4 bases at V and 2 bases at J; junction bases unmatched: 4. The CDR3 DNA is TGCGCCAGCAGCCCCACGACAGGGGCCTACGAGCAGTACTTC. This codes for CASSPTTGAYEQYF.

This chain joins TRBV9 and TRBJ2-2; 9 positions agree with TRBD2. The CDR3 is 17 residues long. V dropped 0 bases and J dropped 6; count of bases not matched to a gene: 9. From germline, CDR1 is SGDLS and CDR2 YYNGEE. CDR3 region: CASSVGWVAGVAGELFF. In nucleotides, the CDR3 is TGTGCCAGCAGCGTAGGATGGGTAGCGGGAGTCGCCGGGGAGCTGTTTTTT.

V is TRBV14 and J is TRBJ2-1, with a possible D match to TRBD1 (5 bases). CDR3 size: 18 residues. The V end lost 0 bases, the J end lost 3 bases, and 18 bases lay between the germline ends. CDR1 and CDR2 from the germline V gene are SGHDN and FVKESK. The CDR3, as DNA: TGTGCCAGCAGCCAAGACGCAAGGGGCCGTCTCCTCTACAATGAGCAGTTCTTC. Translated, it gives CASSQDARGRLLYNEQFF.

This clone was detected once. The chain employs TRBV6-1 and TRBJ1-1; 7 bases map to TRBD1. Germline V gene lookup returns CDR1 MNHNS and CDR2 SASEGT. This CDR3 comprises 14 residues. V gave up 2 bases and J gave up 3 bases; unmatched junction bases: 3. The CDR3 loop reads CASSEKQGYTEAFF. DNA of the CDR3: TGTGCCAGCAGTGAAAAACAGGGGTACACTGAAGCTTTCTTT.

The chain is built from TRBV15 and TRBJ2-7, with 7 bases lining up with TRBD2. In germline, CDR1 is LNHNV, CDR2 YYDKDF (reference sequence). This CDR3 spans 15 amino acids. J lost 1 base, V lost 5 bases, and 8 bases had no gene match. In DNA form, the CDR3 reads TGTGCCACCAGCGGACGGCAGGGAGGGTCCTACGAGCAGTACTTC. Translating gives CATSGRQGGSYEQYF.

Comments on this clone: Other DNA sequences from this sample encode an identical CDR3 as well. The chain couples TRBV5-1 to TRBJ1-1; 7 bases line up with TRBD1. The V gene's germline CDR1 is SGHRS and CDR2 YFSETQ. The junction had 8 bases not matched to a gene; V was cut back by 4 bases and J by 5 bases. CDR3 length: 14 amino acids. The CDR3 region has the DNA TGCGCCAGCAGCCCGGGGACAGAGGGGACTGAAGCTTTCTTT. Protein sequence: CASSPGTEGTEAFF.

CDR3 nucleotide sequence: TGTGCCAGCAGCTTTAGGACAGGGGACACTGAAGCTTTCTTT. This sequence encodes CASSFRTGDTEAFF. The chain carries TRBV7-2 and TRBJ1-1; 9 bases align to TRBD1. The CDR3 covers 14 residues. Germline CDR1 SGHTA, CDR2 FQGNSA. The trim removed 3 bases at V and 3 bases at J, leaving 2 bases unmatched.

This chain joins TRBV28 and TRBJ1-2; D is perhaps TRBD1 (5 bases). The CDR3 consists of 17 residues. Germline loops: CDR1 MDHEN, CDR2 SYDVKM. The germline V and J ends were trimmed by 6 bases and 4 bases, with 24 bases remaining between them. CDR3 loop: CASSLTTNRYPVYGYTF. The CDR3 coding sequence is TGTGCCAGCAGCCTTACCACCAACAGGTACCCAGTCTATGGCTACACCTTC.

The CDR3 DNA sequence: TGTGCCAGCAGCTTACGGGACAGAAACACTGAAGCTTTCTTT. Its protein product is CASSLRDRNTEAFF. V and J are TRBV7-9 and TRBJ1-1; 7 nucleotides agree with TRBD1. Germline CDR1 and CDR2: SEHNR and FQNEAQ (reference sequence). After removal of 2 bases from V and 2 bases from J, the junction contained 2 bases not matched to a gene. The CDR3 totals 14 residues.

A few counts support this clone. The rearrangement uses TRBV6-6 and TRBJ2-7, with 9 bases matching TRBD1. The V segment lost 7 bases and the J segment 2 bases; nucleotides outside the gene matches: 6. The CDR3 contains 14 residues. Per germline, CDR1 MNHNY and CDR2 SVGAGI (reference sequence). CDR3: CASTRTGAPYEQYF. In nucleotides, the CDR3 is TGTGCCAGCACTCGGACAGGGGCCCCCTACGAGCAGTACTTC.

Points on this clone: Other DNA sequences in this sample translate to the same CDR3. The chain links TRBV19 to TRBJ1-2; TRBD1 matches at 8 bases. With V trimmed by 5 bases and J by 7 bases, 6 bases remained unmatched. This CDR3 contains 13 residues. Germline loops: CDR1 LNHDA, CDR2 SQIVND (reference sequence). The CDR3 protein is CASSPDRAGGYTF. Written as DNA, the CDR3 is TGTGCCAGTAGTCCGGACAGGGCAGGTGGCTACACCTTC.

The chain recombines TRBV7-2 with TRBJ1-3; D not resolved. Deletions cut 0 bases from V and 7 bases from J, with 10 bases between. The CDR3 is 14 residues long. CDR1 and CDR2 from the germline V gene are SGHTA and FQGNSA. CDR3 loop: CASSLAPTANTIYF. The CDR3 nucleotides read TGTGCCAGCAGCTTAGCCCCAACGGCTAACACCATATATTTT.

The chain combines TRBV5-1 with TRBJ2-3, with 12 bases aligning to TRBD2. V lost 4 bases, J lost 1 base, and 13 bases stayed unmatched. This CDR3 is 19 amino acids long. The germline V gene encodes CDR1 SGHRS and CDR2 YFSETQ. The DNA for the CDR3 is TGCGCCAGCAGCCTAGACGGACTAGCGGGGCGGCGGGGCACAGATACGCAGTATTTT. The encoded protein is CASSLDGLAGRRGTDTQYF. The full variable domain, rest sourced from reference TRBV5-1 and TRBJ2-3, is KAGVTQTPRYLIKTRGQQVTLSCSPISGHRSVSWYQQTPGQGLQFLFEYFSETQRNKGNFPGRFSGRQFSNSRSEMNVSTLELGDSALYLCASSLDGLAGRRGTDTQYFGPGTRLTVL.

This rearrangement joins TRBV7-6 to TRBJ2-5; TRBD2 agrees at 16 bases. This CDR3 region has 19 residues. V was clipped by 4 bases and J by 5 bases; unmatched bases: 13. Germline assignment: CDR1 SGHVS and CDR2 FNYEAQ. The CDR3 DNA is TGTGCCAGCAGCTCGGATGGGACTAGCGGGAGGGCCTCGCTCGAGACCCAGTACTTC. Translation gives CASSSDGTSGRASLETQYF.

V gene TRBV2 combines with J gene TRBJ2-7, with a possible D match to TRBD2 (6 bases). The V gene lost 1 base and the J gene lost 3 bases, with 13 bases spanning the gap. This CDR3 spans 15 amino acids. Germline values: CDR1 SNHLY, CDR2 FYNNEI. In nucleotides, the CDR3 is TGTGCCAGCAGTGAAGTAATTAGCGGCCTCTACGAGCAGTACTTC. It translates to CASSEVISGLYEQYF. The variable domain in full, completed from reference TRBV2 and TRBJ2-7, reads EPEVTQTPSHQVTQMGQEVILRCVPISNHLYFYWYRQILGQKVEFLVSFYNNEISEKSEIFDDQFSVERPDGSNFTLKIRSTKLEDSAMYFCASSEVISGLYEQYFGPGTRLTVT.

The CDR3 coding sequence is TGTGCCAGCACCCTAAAACCGGGACAGACCAATCAGCCCCAGCATTTT. Translating it yields CASTLKPGQTNQPQHF. This sequence joins TRBV28 and TRBJ1-5, with 7 bases lining up with TRBD1. Germline values: CDR1 MDHEN, CDR2 SYDVKM. J lost 3 bases, V lost 7 bases, and 12 bases had no gene match. The CDR3 contains 16 residues.